This T cell receptor (beta chain) was identified during a study of cytomegalovirus exposure and HLA in healthy donors. CDR3 length: 15 amino acids. Germline CDR1 is SGHNT and CDR2 is YYREEE (reference sequence). Trimming stripped 6 bases from V and 1 base from J, with 16 bases between. Amplification used 60 Vbeta primers and 13 Jbeta primers. Clones were sequenced by immunoSEQ multiplex PCR, and TCRdb holds only the in-frame ones, with some missing. The sample has approximately 150,000 clones; over 65% are singletons. The source material was PBMCs. This receptor was obtained from a man aged 18 to 29 in good health and CMV-seropositive. The rearrangement links TRBV5-4 to TRBJ1-2, with a tentative D call TRBD1 (6 bases). CDR3 sequence (DNA): TGTGCCAGCACCCAAGGAGGGGGGGATAACTATGGCTACACCTTC. Translation: CASTQGGGDNYGYTF.